This paragraph covers one TCR beta chain sequence. Its antigen is not identified. The data were taken from a study of OX40 agonist ivuxolimab in advanced cancers. The overall study: The diagnoses of dose-escalation patients were hepatocellular carcinoma, melanoma, renal cell or head and neck cancer. Of mixed ages from about 23 to 79 and averaging approximately 60 years, the group was 65% to 85% male.

This CDR3 contains 13 residues. CDR1 and CDR2 from the germline V gene are SGHRS and YFSETQ. With 5 bases removed from V and 7 bases from J, the gap between germline ends came to 13 bases. Sequencing used immunoSEQ multiplex PCR; TCRdb keeps in-frame clones, though not all of them. The sample has about 64,000 clones, around four fifths seen once. Study results and caveats: Also showing low normalized T-cell clonal expansion were some of the nonresponders.

This material consisted of CD4+ or CD8+ T cells sorted from blood, taken in a trial of the OX40 agonist ivuxolimab. The chain employs TRBV5-1 and TRBJ2-1; D remains unclear. This TCR was recovered from an adult with an advanced solid tumor such as melanoma, head and neck, liver or kidney cancer. The CDR3 DNA sequence: TGCGCCAGCAGATTAGTACAGCAAAATGAGCAGTTCTTC. Residues: CASRLVQQNEQFF.